A selection of T cell receptor beta chains follows, all from one sample in a study of blood T cell repertoires in COVID-19. Libraries were prepared by immunoSEQ multiplex PCR; TCRdb keeps only in-frame clonotypes and omits some of them. In the table there are 72,000 or so clones, about nine tenths of which are singletons. The specimen was peripheral blood. The origin of the receptors is a woman in her fifties or sixties with acute or convalescent COVID-19. Both conserved end residues are part of each CDR3. D genes are given only for firm matches. Clone size is not always given. Where it is, it says once, few, many or a class for expanded clones.

d_call: NA
v_call: TRBV6-5
j_call: TRBJ2-2
clone_size: few
cdr3_nt: TGTGCCAGCAGCTACACCAGGGACACCGGGGAGCTGTTTTTT
cdr3_aa: CASSYTRDTGELFF

d_call: NA
v_call: TRBV5-1
j_call: TRBJ2-7
clone_size: NA
cdr3_nt: TGCGCCAGCAGTCCTCAGGTGGGGGGTGAGGAGCAGTACTTC
cdr3_aa: CASSPQVGGEEQYF

d_call: TRBD1
v_call: TRBV18
j_call: TRBJ1-5
clone_size: NA
cdr3_nt: TGTGCCAGCTCACCCGACAGGGCCAACAATCAGCCCCAGCATTTT
cdr3_aa: CASSPDRANNQPQHF

d_call: NA
v_call: TRBV19
j_call: TRBJ1-4
clone_size: NA
cdr3_nt: TGTGCCAGTAGCGGCGGGGAAACTAATGAAAAACTGTTTTTT
cdr3_aa: CASSGGETNEKLFF

d_call: NA
v_call: TRBV11-2
j_call: TRBJ2-2
clone_size: NA
cdr3_nt: TGTGCCAGCAGCTTTAGGGGATTGAACACCGGGGAGCTGTTTTTT
cdr3_aa: CASSFRGLNTGELFF

d_call: NA
v_call: TRBV5-1
j_call: TRBJ2-2
clone_size: once
cdr3_nt: TGCGCCAGCAGACATAGCGGCCAGAACACCGGGGAGCTGTTTTTT
cdr3_aa: CASRHSGQNTGELFF

d_call: TRBD2
v_call: TRBV2
j_call: TRBJ2-7
clone_size: few
cdr3_nt: TGTGCCAGCAGCAGCGGGGGGACCTACGAGCAGTACTTC
cdr3_aa: CASSSGGTYEQYF

d_call: TRBD2
v_call: TRBV14
j_call: TRBJ2-7
clone_size: NA
cdr3_nt: TGTGCCAGCAGCCCCCTGACTAGCGGGGGCCGTGAGCAGTACTTC
cdr3_aa: CASSPLTSGGREQYF

d_call: TRBD1
v_call: TRBV29-1
j_call: TRBJ2-5
clone_size: NA
cdr3_nt: TGCAGCGGTGTGACAGGGGAAGAGACCCAGTACTTC
cdr3_aa: CSGVTGEETQYF

d_call: NA
v_call: TRBV4-1
j_call: TRBJ1-2
clone_size: NA
cdr3_nt: TGCGCCAGCAGTCGAGGGGGAGCGGGGGGCTACACCTTC
cdr3_aa: CASSRGGAGGYTF

d_call: NA
v_call: TRBV5-1
j_call: TRBJ2-1
clone_size: NA
cdr3_nt: TGCGCCAGCAGCTTGTCCCCCGGGGGTGGTGAGCAGTTCTTC
cdr3_aa: CASSLSPGGGEQFF

d_call: NA
v_call: TRBV5-6
j_call: TRBJ2-5
clone_size: NA
cdr3_nt: TGTGCCAGCAGCTCCATCGACAATAGAGAGACCCAGTACTTC
cdr3_aa: CASSSIDNRETQYF

d_call: NA
v_call: TRBV27
j_call: TRBJ1-1
clone_size: NA
cdr3_nt: TGTGCCAGCAGTCTGAACAGGGTTGGTGAAGCTTTCTTT
cdr3_aa: CASSLNRVGEAFF

d_call: NA
v_call: TRBV6-5
j_call: TRBJ1-2
clone_size: NA
cdr3_nt: TGTGCCAGCAGTCGTGACAGCCCGCAGGGCTACACCTTC
cdr3_aa: CASSRDSPQGYTF

d_call: NA
v_call: TRBV11-2
j_call: TRBJ2-5
clone_size: NA
cdr3_nt: TGTGCCAGCAGCGCCGGGGTGCCGGAAGAGACCCAGTACTTC
cdr3_aa: CASSAGVPEETQYF

d_call: NA
v_call: TRBV5-1
j_call: TRBJ2-7
clone_size: NA
cdr3_nt: TGCGCCAGCAGCTTGGGCCCTCGCGGGGCTTTCTCCTACGAGCAGTACTTC
cdr3_aa: CASSLGPRGAFSYEQYF

d_call: NA
v_call: TRBV13
j_call: TRBJ2-5
clone_size: NA
cdr3_nt: TGTGCCAGCAGCTTAGGCCTAGGAGCGGAGACCCAGTACTTC
cdr3_aa: CASSLGLGAETQYF

d_call: NA
v_call: TRBV2
j_call: TRBJ1-1
clone_size: NA
cdr3_nt: TGTGCCAGCCAGGGCTCCGCTGAAGCTTTCTTT
cdr3_aa: CASQGSAEAFF

d_call: NA
v_call: TRBV5-8
j_call: TRBJ1-5
clone_size: NA
cdr3_nt: TGTGCCAGCAGCCTCCCCGTCTGGACAGCCCGGCATTTT
cdr3_aa: CASSLPVWTARHF

d_call: NA
v_call: TRBV5-6
j_call: TRBJ2-5
clone_size: NA
cdr3_nt: TGTGCCAGCAGCCGGACTCCCCAGGAGGAGACCCAGTACTTC
cdr3_aa: CASSRTPQEETQYF

d_call: TRBD1
v_call: TRBV7-9
j_call: TRBJ2-7
clone_size: NA
cdr3_nt: TGTGCCAGCAGCCCCCTCGACAGGGGTGGCTACGAGCAGTACTTC
cdr3_aa: CASSPLDRGGYEQYF

d_call: TRBD2
v_call: TRBV3-1/TRBV3-2
j_call: TRBJ2-3
clone_size: NA
cdr3_nt: TGTGCCAGCAGCCAGGTCAGCGGGGCCCCAGATACGCAGTATTTT
cdr3_aa: CASSQVSGAPDTQYF

d_call: NA
v_call: TRBV7-2
j_call: TRBJ2-3
clone_size: NA
cdr3_nt: TGTGCCAGCAGCTTAGTTGCGGCCACAGATACGCAGTATTTT
cdr3_aa: CASSLVAATDTQYF

d_call: NA
v_call: TRBV7-9
j_call: TRBJ1-6
clone_size: NA
cdr3_nt: TGTGCCAGCAGCTTAGGCCTGGAGAATTCACCCCTCCACTTT
cdr3_aa: CASSLGLENSPLHF